The TCR beta chain described here comes from a study of blood T cell repertoires in COVID-19. V lost 6 bases and J 4 bases, leaving 7 bases between the germline ends. Germline CDR1 reads MGHDK; CDR2 reads SYGVNS. The CDR3 is made up of 12 amino acids. TCRdb keeps only in-frame clones here, not all; method: immunoSEQ multiplex PCR. The data hold under 45,000 clones, with about 86% observed a single time. The chain links TRBV25-1 to TRBJ2-1, with no clear D. The source of this sequence is a middle-aged man with active COVID-19. Sequencing was carried out using peripheral blood. CDR3 nucleotides: TGTGCCAGCAGCCGCGGATACAATGAGCAGTTCTTC. Translating it yields CASSRGYNEQFF.